Listed below are T cell receptor beta chains from one sample, sequenced in a study of metastatic and nonmetastatic thyroid tumors. TCRdb recomputed clones from the PCR reads via MiXCR. Of 20,000 to 25,000 clones in the sample, around 30% are singletons; the top ten hold 13% to 15%. Sequencing was performed on blood. The receptors originated from a female donor with papillary thyroid cancer or a benign thyroid nodule (not recorded which). Some clones in this sample may be carry-over from other donors' samples. CDR3s include the opening cysteine and the closing phenylalanine or tryptophan. Each record gives: J gene, V gene, D gene, clone size, CDR3 protein, CDR3 DNA. A D gene is named only where the DNA matches it firmly. Size tells how often a clone was seen (once, few, many) or the class of an expanded clone, and some rows leave it out.

TRBJ2-7 | TRBV7-8 | TRBD2 | few | CASSLSRGVGGEQYF | TGTGCCAGCAGCCTTAGCCGGGGAGTCGGGGGGGAGCAGTACTTC
TRBJ2-2 | TRBV5-1 | - | - | CASSLPWPGELFF | TGCGCCAGCAGCTTGCCGTGGCCCGGGGAGCTGTTTTTT
TRBJ2-2 | TRBV6-1 | TRBD2 | few | CASSSGSTGELFF | TGTGCCAGCAGTAGCGGGAGCACCGGGGAGCTGTTTTTT
TRBJ2-2 | TRBV7-1 | - | - | CASSPALIGRGPRCTGELFF | TGTGCCAGCAGCCCCGCGTTGATTGGACGGGGCCCTCGGTGCACCGGGGAGCTGTTCTTT
TRBJ2-7 | TRBV13 | - | many | CASSLGGNEQYF | TGTGCCAGCAGCTTAGGCGGGAACGAGCAGTACTTC
TRBJ1-5 | TRBV7-4 | - | many | CASSLGQAGHQPQHF | TGTGCCAGCAGCTTAGGACAGGCTGGGCATCAGCCCCAGCATTTT
TRBJ2-7 | TRBV19 | - | - | CATDWDPIRLPYEQYF | TGTGCAACCGACTGGGACCCAATCAGATTACCCTACGAGCAGTACTTC
TRBJ1-1 | TRBV20-1 | - | - | CSNMASLNTEAFF | TGCAGTAACATGGCCAGCTTGAACACTGAAGCTTTCTTT
TRBJ2-1 | TRBV20-1 | - | medium-sized | CSASSAGALHNEQFF | TGCAGTGCTAGTTCGGCAGGGGCTTTGCACAATGAGCAGTTCTTC
TRBJ1-1 | TRBV6-2/TRBV6-3 | - | - | CASRPDREISEAFF | TGTGCCAGCAGGCCGGACAGAGAGATATCTGAAGCTTTCTTT
TRBJ1-5 | TRBV6-1 | - | few | CASSQKAPGFNQPQHF | TGTGCCAGCAGCCAGAAAGCCCCCGGGTTTAATCAGCCCCAGCATTTT
TRBJ2-7 | TRBV19 | TRBD2 | - | CASSLGLAGSYEQYF | TGTGCCAGTAGCCTCGGACTAGCCGGCTCCTACGAGCAGTACTTC
TRBJ2-5 | TRBV20-1 | - | many | CSARPVLDPRETQYF | TGCAGTGCTAGACCGGTACTCGACCCGAGGGAGACCCAGTACTTC
TRBJ1-5 | TRBV20-1 | - | medium-sized | CSATADFYSNQPQHF | TGCAGTGCTACCGCAGACTTTTATAGCAATCAGCCCCAGCATTTT
TRBJ2-1 | TRBV14 | - | - | CGSSQQSGGLYNEQFF | TGTGGCAGCAGCCAACAATCGGGGGGCCTCTACAATGAGCAGTTCTTC
TRBJ1-4 | TRBV4-3 | - | medium-sized | CASSQEWSPNEKLFF | TGCGCCAGCAGCCAAGAATGGAGCCCGAATGAAAAACTGTTTTTT
TRBJ1-2 | TRBV20-1 | TRBD1 | - | CSASPGQGANYGYTF | TGCAGTGCTAGCCCGGGACAGGGTGCTAACTATGGCTACACCTTC
TRBJ1-2 | TRBV10-3 | TRBD1 | few | CAIHSGTGADGYTF | TGTGCCATACATTCAGGGACAGGGGCGGATGGCTACACCTTC
TRBJ2-5 | TRBV4-2 | TRBD2 | - | CASSQGLAGVKETQYF | TGTGCCAGCAGCCAAGGTCTAGCGGGGGTAAAAGAGACCCAGTACTTC
TRBJ1-1 | TRBV12-3/TRBV12-4 | - | few | CASSSRRLAFF | TGTGCCAGCAGTTCCCGCAGGCTAGCTTTCTTT
TRBJ2-7 | TRBV7-9 | - | - | CASSFSPESSYEQYF | TGTGCCAGCAGCTTTTCTCCAGAAAGCTCCTACGAGCAGTACTTC
TRBJ2-2 | TRBV24-1 | TRBD1 | medium-sized | CATSDWDSTNTGELFF | TGTGCCACCAGTGATTGGGACAGTACTAACACCGGGGAGCTGTTTTTT
TRBJ2-5 | TRBV10-3 | - | few | CAISESGQPGQETQYF | TGTGCCATCAGTGAGTCAGGGCAGCCGGGCCAAGAGACCCAGTACTTC
TRBJ2-7 | TRBV4-2 | - | medium-sized | CASSQGPVYSAGSYEQYF | TGTGCCAGCAGCCAAGGGCCTGTGTATTCGGCGGGTTCCTACGAGCAGTACTTC
TRBJ2-5 | TRBV7-9 | - | many | CASSLREPQETQYF | TGTGCCAGCAGCTTACGGGAGCCACAAGAGACCCAGTACTTC
TRBJ2-7 | TRBV18 | - | medium-sized | CASSRRDYEQYF | TGTGCCAGCTCACGCAGAGATTACGAGCAGTACTTC
TRBJ2-3 | TRBV2 | - | many | CASSDRGATSTDTQYF | TGTGCCAGCAGTGATAGGGGAGCCACTAGCACAGATACGCAGTATTTT
TRBJ2-2 | TRBV20-1 | TRBD2 | - | CSAKDQTSDSGELFF | TGCAGTGCTAAAGACCAGACTAGCGATAGCGGGGAGCTGTTTTTT
TRBJ1-1 | TRBV7-9 | TRBD1 | many | CASSSGQGRRLGTEAFF | TGTGCCAGCAGCTCCGGACAGGGTAGAAGGCTGGGCACTGAAGCTTTCTTT
TRBJ1-6 | TRBV12-3/TRBV12-4 | - | - | CASSLSHPYNSPLHF | TGTGCCAGCAGTTTAAGTCACCCATATAATTCACCCCTCCACTTT
TRBJ2-7 | TRBV28 | TRBD2 | few | CASSGLAGGYYEQYF | TGTGCCAGCAGTGGACTAGCGGGAGGGTACTACGAGCAGTACTTC
TRBJ1-1 | TRBV2 | - | few | CASSRRGEDTEAFF | TGTGCCAGCAGTCGAAGGGGTGAGGACACTGAAGCTTTCTTT
TRBJ2-5 | TRBV28 | - | medium-sized | CASKGTGTQYF | TGTGCCAGCAAGGGTACCGGGACCCAGTACTTC
TRBJ1-2 | TRBV6-1 | - | - | CASSSGTDYGYTF | TGTGCCAGCAGTTCCGGGACGGACTATGGCTACACCTTC
TRBJ1-5 | TRBV28 | TRBD1 | - | CASNFGDRRINQPQHF | TGTGCCAGCAACTTCGGGGACAGGCGGATAAATCAGCCCCAGCATTTT
TRBJ1-4 | TRBV5-6 | - | few | CASSLVGAGVEKLFF | TGTGCCAGCAGCTTGGTCGGGGCAGGGGTTGAAAAACTGTTTTTT
TRBJ2-7 | TRBV7-6 | - | - | CASSLGRDPTYEQYF | TGTGCCAGCAGCTTAGGGCGGGATCCAACCTACGAGCAGTACTTC
TRBJ1-3 | TRBV9 | - | - | CASSVGQEAGNTIYF | TGTGCCAGCAGCGTAGGGCAAGAGGCTGGAAACACCATATATTTT
TRBJ1-1 | TRBV5-1 | TRBD1 | medium-sized | CASSKTGTNTEAFF | TGCGCCAGCAGCAAGACAGGGACGAACACTGAAGCTTTCTTT
TRBJ2-2 | TRBV20-1 | - | many | CSARPGVDTGELFF | TGCAGTGCTAGACCAGGGGTAGACACCGGGGAGCTGTTTTTT
TRBJ2-1 | TRBV20-1 | - | - | CSAPRPNYNEQFF | TGCAGTGCTCCACGACCTAACTACAATGAGCAGTTCTTC
TRBJ2-7 | TRBV20-1 | TRBD1 | - | CSARDLGTGAYEQYF | TGCAGTGCTAGAGATCTGGGGACAGGGGCCTACGAGCAGTACTTC
TRBJ2-3 | TRBV20-1 | - | once | CSASRYPYTQYF | TGCAGTGCTAGCAGGTATCCTTATACGCAGTATTTT
TRBJ2-7 | TRBV11-2 | - | once | CASGHRGEQYF | TGTGCCAGCGGCCATCGGGGCGAGCAGTACTTC
TRBJ1-6 | TRBV30 | TRBD1 | - | CAWSAGTGLTRLHF | TGTGCCTGGAGTGCAGGGACAGGGCTTACCAGACTCCACTTT
TRBJ1-1 | TRBV5-6 | - | few | CATLSGGLSMNTEAFF | TGTGCCACCCTGTCCGGGGGGTTGAGCATGAACACTGAAGCTTTCTTT
TRBJ1-1 | TRBV20-1 | TRBD1 | many | CSDMEGGPDTEAFF | TGCAGTGACATGGAAGGGGGCCCGGACACTGAAGCTTTCTTT
TRBJ1-5 | TRBV7-2 | - | - | CASSREGIGNQPQHF | TGTGCCAGCAGCCGAGAGGGAATAGGCAATCAGCCCCAGCATTTT
TRBJ2-5 | TRBV29-1 | - | many | CSVERGNQETQYF | TGCAGCGTTGAGCGCGGAAACCAAGAGACCCAGTACTTC
TRBJ1-2 | TRBV19 | - | medium-sized | CASSPGLNYGYTF | TGTGCCAGTAGCCCGGGCCTAAACTATGGCTACACCTTC
TRBJ2-7 | TRBV6-2/TRBV6-3 | TRBD2 | - | CASNIAGGPYEQYF | TGTGCCAGCAATATCGCGGGGGGCCCCTACGAGCAGTACTTC
TRBJ2-7 | TRBV11-2 | - | - | CASSLAGLADEQYF | TGTGCCAGCAGCTTAGCCGGACTCGCCGACGAGCAGTACTTC
TRBJ2-5 | TRBV11-2 | TRBD2 | medium-sized | CASRGLAEETQYF | TGTGCCAGCAGGGGACTAGCGGAAGAGACCCAGTACTTC
TRBJ1-4 | TRBV18 | TRBD1 | - | CASSPSVTGGEKLFF | TGTGCCAGCTCGCCTTCCGTGACAGGGGGTGAAAAACTGTTTTTT
TRBJ1-4 | TRBV18 | - | medium-sized | CASSPLAATNEKLFF | TGTGCCAGCTCACCACTGGCAGCAACTAATGAAAAACTGTTTTTT